The sequence of this T cell receptor beta chain was determined in a study of beta chain features in type 1 diabetes. The CDR3 is made up of 13 amino acids. Germline V CDR1 and CDR2: SGHNT, YYREEE (reference sequence). J lost 6 bases, V lost 2 bases, and 1 base had no gene match. This clone was picked up a small number of times. Its matching antigen is unknown. Expressed TCRB transcripts were sequenced because the isolated RNA had all been reverse transcribed beforehand. Produced via immunoSEQ multiplex PCR; TCRdb's table is partial and in-frame only. The repertoire holds 250,000 to 350,000 clones, with approximately 15% as singletons. Whole-study results and caveats: Patients with Type 1 diabetes showed moderately but significantly shorter TCRB CDR3s in all four CD4+ subsets. The study found that naive, central memory and Treg TCRB repertoires appeared more similar in patients than in healthy donors. Resolution of whether HLA type affects TCRB rearrangement was not achieved here. Cells with high TCR expression could be over-represented when cDNA is sequenced.

Sampling consisted of one heparinised blood draw per donor, averaging about 110 mL. This clonotype originated in a man aged 18 to 35 with type 1 diabetes. The chain joins TRBV5-4 to TRBJ1-2, with TRBD1 matching over 10 bases. Sequencing was performed on naive CD4+ T cells from blood. The CDR3 coding sequence is TGTGCCAGCAGCTTCGGACAGGGGGATGGCTACACCTTC. Translation: CASSFGQGDGYTF.